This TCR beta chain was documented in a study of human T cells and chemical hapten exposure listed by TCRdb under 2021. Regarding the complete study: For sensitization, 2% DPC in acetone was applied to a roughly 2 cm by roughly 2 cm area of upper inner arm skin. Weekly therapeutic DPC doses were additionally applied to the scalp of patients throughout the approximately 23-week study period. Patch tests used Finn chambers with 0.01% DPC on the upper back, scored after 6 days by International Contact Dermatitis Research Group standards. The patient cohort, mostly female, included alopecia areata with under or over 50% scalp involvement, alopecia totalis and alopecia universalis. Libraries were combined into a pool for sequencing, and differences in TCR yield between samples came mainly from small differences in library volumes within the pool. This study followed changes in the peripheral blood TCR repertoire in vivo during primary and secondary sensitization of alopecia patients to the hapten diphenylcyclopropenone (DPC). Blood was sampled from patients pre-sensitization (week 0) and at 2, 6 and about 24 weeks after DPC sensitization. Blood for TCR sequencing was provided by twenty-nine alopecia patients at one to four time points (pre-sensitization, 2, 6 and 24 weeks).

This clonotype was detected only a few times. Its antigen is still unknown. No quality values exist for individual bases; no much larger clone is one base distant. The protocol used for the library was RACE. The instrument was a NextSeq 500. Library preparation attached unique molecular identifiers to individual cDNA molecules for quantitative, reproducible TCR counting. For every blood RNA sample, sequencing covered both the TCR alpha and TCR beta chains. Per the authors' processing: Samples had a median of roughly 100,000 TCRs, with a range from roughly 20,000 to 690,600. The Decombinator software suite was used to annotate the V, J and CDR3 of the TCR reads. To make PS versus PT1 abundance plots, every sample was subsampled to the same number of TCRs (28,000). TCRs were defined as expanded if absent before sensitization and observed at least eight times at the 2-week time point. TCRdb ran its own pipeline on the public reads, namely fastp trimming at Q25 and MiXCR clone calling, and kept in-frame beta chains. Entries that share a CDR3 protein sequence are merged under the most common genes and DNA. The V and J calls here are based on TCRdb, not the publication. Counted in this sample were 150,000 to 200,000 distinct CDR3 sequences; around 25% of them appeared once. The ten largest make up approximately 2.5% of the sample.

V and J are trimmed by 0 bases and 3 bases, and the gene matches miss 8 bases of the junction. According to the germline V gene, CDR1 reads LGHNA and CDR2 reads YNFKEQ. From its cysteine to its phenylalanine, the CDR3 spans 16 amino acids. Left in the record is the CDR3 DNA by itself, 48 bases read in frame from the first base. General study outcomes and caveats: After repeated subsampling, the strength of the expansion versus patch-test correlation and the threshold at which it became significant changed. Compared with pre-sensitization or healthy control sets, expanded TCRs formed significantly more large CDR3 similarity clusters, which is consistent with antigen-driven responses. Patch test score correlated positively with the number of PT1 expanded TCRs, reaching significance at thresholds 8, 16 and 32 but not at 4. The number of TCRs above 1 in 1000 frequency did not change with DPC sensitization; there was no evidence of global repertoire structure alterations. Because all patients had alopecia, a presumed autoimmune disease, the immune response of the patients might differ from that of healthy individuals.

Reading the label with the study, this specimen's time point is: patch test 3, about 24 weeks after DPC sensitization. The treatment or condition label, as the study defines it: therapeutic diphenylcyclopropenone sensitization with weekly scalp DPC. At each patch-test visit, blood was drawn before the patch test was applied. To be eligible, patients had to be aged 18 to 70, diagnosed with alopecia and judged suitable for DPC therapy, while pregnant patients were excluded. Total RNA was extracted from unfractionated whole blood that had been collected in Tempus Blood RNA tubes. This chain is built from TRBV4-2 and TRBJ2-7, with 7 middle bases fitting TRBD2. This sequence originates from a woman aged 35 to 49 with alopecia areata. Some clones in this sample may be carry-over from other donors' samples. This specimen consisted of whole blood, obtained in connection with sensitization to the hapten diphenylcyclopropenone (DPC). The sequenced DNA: TGTGCCAGCAGCCAAGATCCAGGACTAGGTTTCTACGAGCAGTACTTC. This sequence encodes CASSQDPGLGFYEQYF.